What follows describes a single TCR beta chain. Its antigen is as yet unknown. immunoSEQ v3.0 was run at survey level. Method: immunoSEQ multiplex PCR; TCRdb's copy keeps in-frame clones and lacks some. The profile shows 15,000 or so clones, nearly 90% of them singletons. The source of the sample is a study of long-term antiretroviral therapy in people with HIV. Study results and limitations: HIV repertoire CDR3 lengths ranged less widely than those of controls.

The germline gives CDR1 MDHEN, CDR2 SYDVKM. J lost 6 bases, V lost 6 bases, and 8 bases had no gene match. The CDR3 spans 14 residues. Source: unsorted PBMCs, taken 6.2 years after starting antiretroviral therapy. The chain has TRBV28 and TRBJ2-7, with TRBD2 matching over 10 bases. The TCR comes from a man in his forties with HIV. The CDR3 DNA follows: TGTGCCAGCAGCCGGACTAGCGGTCTGGCCGAGCAGTACTTC. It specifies CASSRTSGLAEQYF. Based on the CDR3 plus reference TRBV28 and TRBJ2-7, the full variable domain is DVKVTQSSRYLVKRTGEKVFLECVQDMDHENMFWYRQDPGLGLRLIYFSYDVKMKEKGDIPEGYSVSREKKERFSLILESASTNQTSMYLCASSRTSGLAEQYFGPGTRLTVT.